The 7 T cell receptor beta chains below all came from one sample that was sequenced in a study of CD4 T cells in relation to SARS-CoV-2 and coronaviruses. Only in-frame clones appear in the TCRdb table, and some are missing; sequencing was by immunoSEQ multiplex PCR. The sample records more than 35,000 clones, roughly 80% being singletons. Antigen specificity for these receptors is unknown. Sequences were obtained from memory CD4+ T cells from PBMCs, cultured in vitro. These receptor sequences come from an adult with COVID-19.

This chain joins TRBV6-5 and TRBJ1-2, with a possible D match to TRBD1 (6 bases). V lost 5 bases, J lost 14 bases, and 18 bases lay in between. Germline CDR1 MNHEY, CDR2 SVGAGI. This CDR3 spans 12 amino acids. The CDR3 here is CASSPGTFSGTF. The CDR3 coding sequence is TGTGCCAGCAGTCCCGGGACATTTTCGGGGACCTTC.

The V and J genes are TRBV7-8 and TRBJ2-1, with 8 bases that match TRBD2. This CDR3 comprises 15 residues. Trimming removed 5 bases from V and 1 base from J; junction bases left unmatched: 4. The V gene's germline CDR1 is SGHVS and CDR2 FQNEAQ. CDR3 sequence reads: CASSPGLESYNEQFF. In DNA form, the CDR3 reads TGTGCCAGCAGCCCGGGACTAGAGTCCTACAATGAGCAGTTCTTC.

The chain carries TRBV18 and TRBJ2-7, with D perhaps assigned TRBD1 or TRBD2 (5 bases each). V was cut by 5 bases and J by 1 base, with 15 bases left in between. The CDR3 has 15 amino acids. Germline CDR1 and CDR2: KGHSH and LQKENI. The CDR3 reads CASSSAGTASYEQYF. The CDR3 DNA sequence: TGTGCCAGCTCATCCGCCGGGACCGCTTCCTACGAGCAGTACTTC.

The genes are TRBV29-1 and TRBJ2-7, with D tentatively TRBD1 (5 bases). This CDR3 region has 13 residues. Between the trimmed V and J ends, which lost 8 bases and 1 base, there was a span of 15 bases. Germline loops: CDR1 SQVTM, CDR2 ANQGSEA. CDR3 DNA sequence: TGCAGCTACTTAGACAGACAGTCCTACGAGCAGTACTTC. Amino acid sequence: CSYLDRQSYEQYF.

The V call is TRBV5-1, the J call TRBJ1-3; D remains ambiguous. Germline V gene lookup returns CDR1 SGHRS and CDR2 YFSETQ. The V and J ends lost 2 bases and 0 bases respectively, with 9 bases between them. The CDR3 spans 15 residues. CDR3 bases: TGCGCCAGCAGCTTTGCCCCAAGCTCTGGAAACACCATATATTTT. Its translation: CASSFAPSSGNTIYF.

This clone has only one observation. The chain has TRBV5-1 and TRBJ2-7; no firm D call. Per germline, CDR1 SGHRS and CDR2 YFSETQ. The CDR3 covers 13 residues. V shed 2 bases and J shed 3 bases, with 9 bases lying between them. The CDR3 spells CASSFGNLYEQYF. The DNA of the CDR3 is TGCGCCAGCAGCTTTGGGAACCTCTACGAGCAGTACTTC.

The chain recombines TRBV15 with TRBJ1-2, with D unresolved. V was shortened by 4 bases and J by 8 bases, with 20 bases between the two germline ends. Germline V CDR1 and CDR2: LNHNV, YYDKDF (reference sequence). The CDR3 is 15 amino acids. DNA of the CDR3: TGTGCCACCAGCAACTCTCAGGAGCCTACGAACGGCTACACCTTC. Its protein product is CATSNSQEPTNGYTF.